This TCR beta chain was sequenced for a study of OX40 agonist ivuxolimab in advanced cancers. The CDR3 covers 13 residues. Trimming removed 6 bases at V and 4 bases at J, with 12 bases between. The germline CDR1 and CDR2 sequences are KGHSH and LQKENI. Produced via immunoSEQ multiplex PCR; TCRdb's table is partial and in-frame only. Of around 61,000 clones listed, approximately 86% are singletons. This rearrangement joins TRBV18 to TRBJ1-1, with D uncertain. This clonotype was obtained from an adult with an advanced solid tumor such as melanoma, head and neck, liver or kidney cancer. The sample was CD4+ or CD8+ T cells sorted from blood, taken in a trial of the OX40 agonist ivuxolimab. This chain's CDR3 is CASSPTGSTEAFF. The CDR3 region has the DNA TGTGCCAGCTCCCCAACGGGATCCACTGAAGCTTTCTTT.